Here is one T cell receptor beta chain with its context. Data came from immunoSEQ multiplex PCR; TCRdb stores just in-frame clones and leaves some out. The sample lists about 49,000 clones, 90% seen once, with just over 5% in the top ten. This sample was taken from a study of T cell changes during pregnancy in multiple sclerosis. V was cut by 2 bases and J by 7 bases, with 11 bases left in between. Per the germline V gene, CDR1 is SGHTA and CDR2 is FQGNSA. CDR3 size: 13 residues. The TCR originated in a female donor in good health, enrolled as a control in a pregnancy study. The sequences come from peripheral blood, collected after pregnancy. The chain joins TRBV7-2 to TRBJ1-2; D is possibly TRBD1 (6 bases). Here the CDR3 reads CASSLPGVSGYTF. The CDR3 DNA reads TGTGCCAGCAGCTTACCAGGGGTGAGTGGCTACACCTTC. Full variable domain (remainder filled in from reference TRBV7-2 and TRBJ1-2): GAGVSQSPSNKVTEKGKDVELRCDPISGHTALYWYRQSLGQGLEFLIYFQGNSAPDKSGLPSDRFSAERTGGSVSTLTIQRTQQEDSAVYLCASSLPGVSGYTFGSGTRLTVV.